This TCR beta chain was retrieved from a study of CD8+ T cells in alopecia areata. Sequencing used cDNA as its template, made by extracting RNA and reverse transcribing it. Data came from immunoSEQ multiplex PCR; TCRdb stores just in-frame clones and leaves some out. The sample lists roughly 120,000 clones; approximately 58% were seen once. About this clone itself: The antigen remains unidentified.

V was clipped by 2 bases and J by 1 base, with 14 bases between them. CDR1 and CDR2 from the germline V gene are MNHEY and SVGAGI. This CDR3 is built from 16 residues. Study results and caveats: Sharing of TCR sequences between patients (possibly for HLA-related reasons) was less clear than in mice.

The sequencing sample was made of CD4+ T cells sorted from blood. The chain uses TRBV6-5 and TRBJ1-1; no reliable D call. This sequence originates from a human donor in good health. CDR3 protein: CASSYVATPRNTEAFF. The CDR3 coding sequence is TGTGCCAGCAGTTACGTCGCGACTCCCAGGAACACTGAAGCTTTCTTT.